This is a list of T cell receptor beta chains from one sample in a study of T-cell reconstitution after alpha-beta-depleted transplantation in children. TCRdb independently ran MiXCR on the PCR reads; one entry per CDR3 protein. The repertoire holds about 590,000 distinct CDR3 sequences, with approximately 12% as singletons. The sample here was PBMCs, mostly from graft donor cells, taken 360 days after TCRalphabeta/CD19-depleted stem cell transplant. The receptors derive from a male patient younger than 18 who had a stem cell transplant for acute myeloid leukemia, so the T cells may come from the graft donor. The CDR3 runs from the conserved cysteine through the conserved F or W. Fields, in order: clone size, V gene, J gene, D gene, CDR3 protein, CDR3 DNA. A D gene is named only where the DNA matches it firmly. For some rows the clone size is stated as once, few or many, or as a class when expanded; others skip it.

size: NA; V: TRBV30; J: TRBJ2-1; D: TRBD2; CDR3: CAWTRAGVGYNEQFF; DNA: TGTGCCTGGACTAGAGCGGGAGTCGGCTACAATGAGCAGTTCTTC
size: many; V: TRBV12-3/TRBV12-4; J: TRBJ1-5; D: NA; CDR3: CASSAANQPQHF; DNA: TGTGCCAGCAGTGCCGCTAATCAGCCCCAGCATTTT
size: NA; V: TRBV20-1; J: TRBJ2-1; D: TRBD2; CDR3: CSARGGTSGTRTYNEQFF; DNA: TGCAGTGCTAGAGGGGGGACTAGCGGGACCCGAACCTACAATGAGCAGTTCTTC
size: many; V: TRBV12-3/TRBV12-4; J: TRBJ2-7; D: TRBD2; CDR3: CASSQKLGTRVRYEQYF; DNA: TGTGCCAGCAGTCAAAAGCTCGGGACTAGGGTTCGGTACGAGCAGTACTTC
size: NA; V: TRBV7-3; J: TRBJ2-2; D: NA; CDR3: CASSLDPLAGGELFF; DNA: TGTGCCAGCAGCCTGGACCCTCTGGCAGGGGGGGAGCTGTTTTTT
size: many; V: TRBV29-1; J: TRBJ2-1; D: TRBD2; CDR3: CSVALAGGPYNEQFF; DNA: TGCAGCGTTGCGTTAGCGGGAGGGCCTTACAATGAGCAGTTCTTC
size: NA; V: TRBV7-8; J: TRBJ2-2; D: NA; CDR3: CASSLFLPARGAGELFF; DNA: TGTGCCAGCAGCTTATTCCTCCCGGCCAGGGGGGCCGGGGAGCTGTTTTTT
size: NA; V: TRBV7-8; J: TRBJ2-4; D: NA; CDR3: CASSPLGDGIAKNIQYF; DNA: TGTGCCAGCAGCCCCCTTGGGGACGGGATAGCCAAAAACATTCAGTACTTC
size: NA; V: TRBV29-1; J: TRBJ2-7; D: NA; CDR3: CSVEGQNYEQYF; DNA: TGCAGCGTTGAAGGGCAAAACTACGAGCAGTACTTC
size: few; V: TRBV25-1; J: TRBJ1-1; D: NA; CDR3: CASRVPGHRNTEAFF; DNA: TGTGCCAGCAGGGTCCCGGGACACAGGAACACTGAAGCTTTCTTT
size: few; V: TRBV20-1; J: TRBJ2-1; D: NA; CDR3: CSASEENTGQFF; DNA: TGCAGTGCAAGTGAGGAAAACACAGGGCAGTTCTTC
size: many; V: TRBV7-2; J: TRBJ2-4; D: NA; CDR3: CAQGGPGNIQYF; DNA: TGTGCCCAGGGAGGTCCTGGAAACATTCAGTACTTC
size: NA; V: TRBV7-2; J: TRBJ2-3; D: NA; CDR3: CASSLTLAQTTDTQYF; DNA: TGTGCCAGCAGCTTAACCCTAGCACAGACCACAGATACGCAGTATTTT
size: NA; V: TRBV11-2; J: TRBJ2-7; D: NA; CDR3: CASSLTGMGYEQYF; DNA: TGTGCCAGCAGCCTTACGGGAATGGGCTACGAGCAGTACTTC
size: few; V: TRBV11-1; J: TRBJ2-3; D: NA; CDR3: CASSYLVPGGLPSTDTQYF; DNA: TGTGCCAGCAGCTATTTAGTCCCTGGGGGGCTTCCGAGCACAGATACGCAGTATTTT
size: NA; V: TRBV7-2; J: TRBJ1-2; D: TRBD1; CDR3: CASSLVGTVGSYGYTF; DNA: TGTGCCAGCAGCTTAGTCGGGACAGTGGGATCCTATGGCTACACCTTC
size: few; V: TRBV4-3; J: TRBJ2-7; D: TRBD2; CDR3: CASSQGLAGAYYEQYF; DNA: TGCGCCAGCAGCCAAGGACTAGCGGGAGCCTACTACGAGCAGTACTTC
size: many; V: TRBV18; J: TRBJ2-7; D: TRBD2; CDR3: CASSPAGTSNYEQYF; DNA: TGTGCCAGCTCACCGGCCGGGACTAGCAACTACGAGCAGTACTTC
size: NA; V: TRBV5-1; J: TRBJ2-7; D: NA; CDR3: CASGGSSEQYF; DNA: TGCGCCAGCGGGGGGAGCTCCGAGCAGTACTTC
size: many; V: TRBV29-1; J: TRBJ2-1; D: TRBD2; CDR3: CSVREIAGEAGEQFF; DNA: TGCAGCGTTCGGGAGATAGCGGGAGAAGCGGGTGAGCAGTTCTTC
size: many; V: TRBV11-3; J: TRBJ2-3; D: NA; CDR3: CASSQSLVTATQYF; DNA: TGTGCCAGCAGCCAATCTTTGGTAACCGCTACGCAGTATTTT
size: NA; V: TRBV18; J: TRBJ2-7; D: TRBD2; CDR3: CASSPLAGGPDYEQYF; DNA: TGTGCCAGCTCACCTTTAGCGGGAGGGCCCGACTACGAGCAGTACTTC
size: many; V: TRBV20-1; J: TRBJ2-6; D: NA; CDR3: CSAFGRREANVLTF; DNA: TGCAGTGCCTTTGGGCGCCGTGAGGCCAACGTCCTGACTTTC
size: few; V: TRBV6-1; J: TRBJ2-7; D: NA; CDR3: CASSRRVGAGSYEQYF; DNA: TGTGCCAGCAGTCGACGTGTCGGGGCCGGATCCTACGAGCAGTACTTC
size: NA; V: TRBV20-1; J: TRBJ2-7; D: NA; CDR3: CSALGAVSYEQYF; DNA: TGCAGTGCCCTGGGGGCAGTCTCCTACGAGCAGTACTTC
size: NA; V: TRBV28; J: TRBJ2-1; D: NA; CDR3: CASSPTERLNEQFF; DNA: TGTGCCAGCAGCCCAACTGAGCGTTTGAATGAGCAGTTCTTC
size: few; V: TRBV29-1; J: TRBJ2-7; D: NA; CDR3: CSVEGTLVGAYEQYF; DNA: TGCAGCGTTGAAGGGACCCTTGTAGGGGCCTACGAGCAGTACTTC
size: many; V: TRBV5-1; J: TRBJ2-7; D: TRBD1; CDR3: CASSLRTGTLYEQYF; DNA: TGCGCCAGCAGCTTACGGACAGGGACCCTCTACGAGCAGTACTTC
size: NA; V: TRBV20-1; J: TRBJ2-1; D: NA; CDR3: CSAPGLANEQFF; DNA: TGCAGTGCCCCGGGTTTAGCCAATGAGCAGTTCTTC
size: NA; V: TRBV7-2; J: TRBJ2-1; D: NA; CDR3: CASSPRGVLKQFF; DNA: TGTGCCAGCAGCCCCAGGGGGGTGCTGAAGCAGTTCTTC
size: NA; V: TRBV3-1; J: TRBJ2-1; D: TRBD1; CDR3: CASSHTGTGDGEQFF; DNA: TGTGCCAGCAGCCATACCGGGACAGGGGATGGTGAGCAGTTCTTC
size: NA; V: TRBV25-1; J: TRBJ2-3; D: NA; CDR3: CASSPLDRQYF; DNA: TGTGCCAGCAGCCCCCTGGATAGGCAGTATTTT
size: NA; V: TRBV20-1; J: TRBJ2-7; D: TRBD2; CDR3: CSALSGSGHYEQYF; DNA: TGCAGTGCTCTTAGCGGGAGTGGGCACTACGAGCAGTACTTC
size: NA; V: TRBV4-3; J: TRBJ2-7; D: TRBD1; CDR3: CASSQEIWDSGYEQYF; DNA: TGCGCCAGCAGCCAAGAGATATGGGACAGTGGCTACGAGCAGTACTTC
size: many; V: TRBV7-6; J: TRBJ2-4; D: TRBD1; CDR3: CASSLDGTGWRAKNIQYF; DNA: TGTGCCAGCAGCTTAGACGGGACAGGTTGGAGGGCCAAAAACATTCAGTACTTC
size: NA; V: TRBV7-9; J: TRBJ2-7; D: NA; CDR3: CASSLARQAPSFEQYF; DNA: TGTGCCAGCAGCTTAGCCCGACAGGCACCGTCGTTTGAGCAGTACTTC
size: many; V: TRBV28; J: TRBJ2-7; D: TRBD2; CDR3: CASSLPSGYSYEQYF; DNA: TGTGCCAGCAGTTTACCTAGCGGGTACTCCTACGAGCAGTACTTC
size: many; V: TRBV29-1; J: TRBJ2-5; D: NA; CDR3: CSVVGRASKETQYF; DNA: TGCAGCGTTGTAGGCAGGGCGTCGAAAGAGACCCAGTACTTC
size: few; V: TRBV4-3; J: TRBJ2-7; D: NA; CDR3: CASSQDLVSYEQYF; DNA: TGCGCCAGCAGCCAAGATCTTGTCTCCTACGAGCAGTACTTC
size: many; V: TRBV29-1; J: TRBJ2-6; D: TRBD1; CDR3: CSVRTGALSGANVLTF; DNA: TGCAGCGTCAGGACAGGGGCCCTCTCTGGGGCCAACGTCCTGACTTTC